Each of the 20 T cell receptor beta chains below was sequenced from the same sample in a study of blood T cell repertoires in COVID-19. Clones were read by immunoSEQ multiplex PCR, and TCRdb kept only the in-frame ones, dropping some. Of 100,000 to 150,000 clones in the sample, around 83% are singletons; the top ten hold approximately 10%. The sample was peripheral blood. The receptors shown here come from a man in his 60s with acute or convalescent COVID-19.

DNA of the CDR3: TGTGCCAGCAGCCAAGCGGGGGAGACCCAGTACTTC. It yields the protein CASSQAGETQYF. The chain joins TRBV14 to TRBJ2-5; tentatively, D is TRBD2 (5 bases). From germline, CDR1 is SGHDN and CDR2 FVKESK. V was shortened by 1 base and J by 5 bases, with 5 bases between the two germline ends. The length of the CDR3 is 12 residues.

This chain connects TRBV11-2 to TRBJ2-7, with TRBD1 as a possible D gene (6 bases). The CDR3 is made up of 13 amino acids. V lost 6 bases and J lost 7, with 16 bases in between. CDR1 is SGHAT and CDR2 is FQNNGV in the germline V gene. CDR3: CASSPTGSGEQYF. CDR3 bases: TGTGCCAGCAGTCCAACAGGGTCGGGGGAGCAGTACTTC.

J is TRBJ2-2 and V is TRBV27, with 11 bases aligning to TRBD2. This CDR3 has 18 amino acids. With 6 bases clipped from V and 1 base from J, the junction kept 10 bases outside the gene matches. Germline CDR1 is MNHEY and CDR2 is SMNVEV (reference sequence). The CDR3 is CASRQTSGTSGNTGELFF. CDR3 DNA: TGTGCCAGCAGACAAACCTCCGGGACTAGCGGGAACACCGGGGAGCTGTTTTTT.

V and J are TRBV2 and TRBJ2-7; 8 nucleotides agree with TRBD1. J gave up 2 bases and V 6 bases, and 6 bases lay outside the gene matches. Per the germline V gene, CDR1 is SNHLY and CDR2 is FYNNEI. The CDR3 consists of 14 residues. CDR3 region: CASRNRDRTYEQYF. CDR3 coding DNA: TGTGCCAGCAGGAACCGGGACAGGACCTACGAGCAGTACTTC.

The chain recombines TRBV24-1 with TRBJ1-6; no definite D call. The germline V gene encodes CDR1 KGHDR and CDR2 SFDVKD. This CDR3 comprises 13 residues. V dropped 9 bases and J dropped 9 bases, with 14 bases sitting between them. DNA for the CDR3: TGTGCCACCCAACGGGGTGGTTTTTCACCCCTCCACTTT. Amino acids: CATQRGGFSPLHF.

The rearrangement links TRBV5-4 to TRBJ2-2; the match to TRBD1 covers 9 bases. Per germline, CDR1 SGHNT and CDR2 YYREEE (reference sequence). This CDR3 has 15 amino acids. With V trimmed by 4 bases and J by 2 bases, 3 bases remained unmatched. The CDR3 DNA follows: TGTGCCAGCAGCGTGGGACAGGGTAACACCGGGGAGCTGTTTTTT. Translating it yields CASSVGQGNTGELFF. The entire variable domain, with the rest obtained from reference TRBV5-4 and TRBJ2-2, is as follows: ETGVTQSPTHLIKTRGQQVTLRCSSQSGHNTVSWYQQALGQGPQFIFQYYREEENGRGNFPPRFSGLQFPNYSSELNVNALELDDSALYLCASSVGQGNTGELFFGEGSRLTVL.

The chain's CDR3 is CASSIGAQNYGYTF. As DNA, the CDR3 is TGTGCCAGCAGCATAGGGGCACAGAACTATGGCTACACCTTC. This chain connects TRBV28 to TRBJ1-2; possible D gene TRBD1, 5 bases. The germline CDR1 and CDR2 sequences are MDHEN and SYDVKM. Trimming stripped 6 bases from V and 2 bases from J, with 13 bases between. CDR3 length: 14 amino acids.

The V call is TRBV24-1, the J call TRBJ2-5; possibly TRBD2 for D (6 bases). The CDR3 extends over 16 amino acids. Germline CDR1 reads KGHDR; CDR2 reads SFDVKD. The V gene lost 0 bases and the J gene lost 2 bases, with 12 bases spanning the gap. CDR3 DNA: TGTGCCACCAGTGATTTGCGGGGAGGAGGACAAGAGACCCAGTACTTC. Translating gives CATSDLRGGGQETQYF.

The chain uses TRBV9 and TRBJ2-7; 9 nucleotides align to TRBD1. Trimming removed 4 bases from V and 2 bases from J; junction bases left unmatched: 4. Germline lookup yields CDR1 SGDLS and CDR2 YYNGEE. The CDR3 length is 14 residues. In DNA, the CDR3 is TGTGCCAGCAGCCCTCGGGACAGGGCCTACGAGCAGTACTTC. Translation: CASSPRDRAYEQYF.

CDR3 in DNA: TGCGCCAGCAGCCCGGGAGGTGGGAGCATGAACACTGAAGCTTTCTTT. Encoded protein: CASSPGGGSMNTEAFF. The rearrangement uses TRBV5-1 and TRBJ1-1, with D unresolved. V gave up 4 bases and J gave up 0 bases, with 16 bases separating them. Germline CDR1 SGHRS, CDR2 YFSETQ. The CDR3 has 16 residues.

This clone showed up just once. The V call is TRBV4-1, the J call TRBJ2-3, with D unresolved. The germline V gene encodes CDR1 MGHRA and CDR2 YSYEKL. V was clipped by 5 bases and J by 3 bases, with 15 bases between them. This CDR3 spans 15 amino acids. For the CDR3, the DNA is TGCGCCAGCAGCTCCTCATGGAGAGAGACAGATACGCAGTATTTT. It encodes CASSSSWRETDTQYF.

The chain uses TRBV7-9 and TRBJ2-7; D is possibly TRBD2 (5 bases). Germline loops: CDR1 SEHNR, CDR2 FQNEAQ (reference sequence). V was trimmed by 1 base and J by 1 base, leaving 8 bases between them. The CDR3 runs 14 residues. CDR3 region: CASSLVGGSYEQYF. Written as DNA, the CDR3 is TGTGCCAGCAGCTTAGTAGGAGGTTCCTACGAGCAGTACTTC.

The rearrangement uses TRBV19 and TRBJ1-6; perhaps TRBD1 as D (5 bases). Germline V gene sequence: CDR1 LNHDA, CDR2 SQIVND (reference sequence). V was shortened by 5 bases and J by 7 bases, with 15 bases between the two germline ends. The CDR3 contains 15 residues. As DNA, the CDR3 is TGTGCCAGTAGTCGGGACTCCGAGGCCAATTCACCCCTCCACTTT. As protein: CASSRDSEANSPLHF.

This chain connects TRBV28 to TRBJ2-2; TRBD1 matches 11 bases. This CDR3 spans 15 amino acids. V was pared by 6 bases and J by 10 bases, with 10 bases of the junction left unmatched. Germline lookup yields CDR1 MDHEN and CDR2 SYDVKM. CDR3 bases: TGTGCCAGCAGGGCGCCGGGACAGGGGGTCGCGGAGCTGTTTTTT. Encoded protein: CASRAPGQGVAELFF.

This clone was observed once. The chain employs TRBV5-1 and TRBJ2-3; weak D call: TRBD2 (6 bases). Per the germline V gene, CDR1 is SGHRS and CDR2 is YFSETQ. V was trimmed by 4 bases and J by 6 bases, leaving 18 bases between them. The CDR3 has 15 residues. The CDR3 sequence: CASSPAGGAPDTQYF. The CDR3 nucleotides read TGCGCCAGCAGCCCGGCTGGAGGGGCTCCGGATACGCAGTATTTT. Full variable domain (rest looked up from reference TRBV5-1 and TRBJ2-3): KAGVTQTPRYLIKTRGQQVTLSCSPISGHRSVSWYQQTPGQGLQFLFEYFSETQRNKGNFPGRFSGRQFSNSRSEMNVSTLELGDSALYLCASSPAGGAPDTQYFGPGTRLTVL.

The chain uses TRBV5-4 and TRBJ2-5; the match to TRBD1 covers 8 bases. Germline values: CDR1 SGHNT, CDR2 YYREEE (reference sequence). Trimming cost V 0 bases and J 4 bases; bases outside gene matches: 5. This CDR3 is 15 amino acids long. The CDR3 region has the DNA TGTGCCAGCAGCTTGGACAGGGGGAGGTCAGAGACCCAGTACTTC. Encoded protein: CASSLDRGRSETQYF.

This clone appeared once. V usage is TRBV6-5 and J usage is TRBJ1-6, with a weak D call TRBD1 (5 bases). Germline values: CDR1 MNHEY, CDR2 SVGAGI. Trimming shortened V by 8 bases and J by 7 bases, and 15 bases separated the two germline ends. The CDR3 runs to 14 residues. CDR3 region: CASGPREPNSPLHF. As DNA, the CDR3 is TGTGCCAGCGGTCCCAGGGAACCCAATTCACCCCTCCACTTT.

The chain combines TRBV4-1 with TRBJ2-6, with 7 positions matching TRBD1. CDR3 length: 17 residues. The junction had 9 bases not matched to a gene; V was cut back by 7 bases and J by 0 bases. Germline V CDR1 and CDR2: MGHRA, YSYEKL. CDR3: CASTEDRVSSGANVLTF. The CDR3, as DNA: TGCGCCAGCACCGAAGACAGGGTTAGCTCTGGGGCCAACGTCCTGACTTTC.

The chain employs TRBV11-2 and TRBJ2-1; TRBD2 aligns across 14 bases. Germline V lookup: CDR1 SGHAT, CDR2 FQNNGV. The CDR3 length is 16 residues. V shed 5 bases and J 6 bases; nucleotides not matched to a gene: 6. Written as DNA, the CDR3 is TGTGCCAGCAGCGGCGCCGGGACTAGCGGGAGCAATGAGCAGTTCTTC. This translates into CASSGAGTSGSNEQFF.

J is TRBJ2-7 and V is TRBV6-1; the match to TRBD1 covers 8 bases. The length of the CDR3 is 14 residues. V gave up 4 bases and J gave up 5 bases; unmatched junction bases: 7. Germline V gene lookup returns CDR1 MNHNS and CDR2 SASEGT. CDR3 protein: CASSVAGGQNEQYF. The CDR3, as DNA: TGTGCCAGCAGTGTAGCAGGGGGCCAGAACGAGCAGTACTTC.